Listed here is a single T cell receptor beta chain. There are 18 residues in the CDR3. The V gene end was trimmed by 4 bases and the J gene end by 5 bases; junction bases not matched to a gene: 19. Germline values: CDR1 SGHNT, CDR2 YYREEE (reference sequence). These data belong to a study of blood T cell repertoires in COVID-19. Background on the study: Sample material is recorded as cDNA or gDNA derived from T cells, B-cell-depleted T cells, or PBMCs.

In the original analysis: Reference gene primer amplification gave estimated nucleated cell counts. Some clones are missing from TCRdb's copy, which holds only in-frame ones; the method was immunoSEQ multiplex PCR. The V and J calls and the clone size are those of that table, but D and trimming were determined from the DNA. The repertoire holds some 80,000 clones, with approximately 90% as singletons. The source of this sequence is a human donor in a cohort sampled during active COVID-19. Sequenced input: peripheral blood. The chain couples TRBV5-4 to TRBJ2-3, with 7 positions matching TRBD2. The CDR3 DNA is TGTGCCAGCAGCGGGTACAGCAAAGGACTAGTCGACGGAGATACGCAGTATTTT. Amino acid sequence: CASSGYSKGLVDGDTQYF.